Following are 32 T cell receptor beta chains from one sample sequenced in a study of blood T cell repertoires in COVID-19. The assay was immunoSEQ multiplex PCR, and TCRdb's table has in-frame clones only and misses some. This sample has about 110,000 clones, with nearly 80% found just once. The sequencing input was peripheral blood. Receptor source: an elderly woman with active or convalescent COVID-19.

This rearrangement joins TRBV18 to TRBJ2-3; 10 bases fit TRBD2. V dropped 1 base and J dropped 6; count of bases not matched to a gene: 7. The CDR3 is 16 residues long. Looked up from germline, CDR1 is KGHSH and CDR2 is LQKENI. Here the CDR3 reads CASSPLLLAGEDTQYF. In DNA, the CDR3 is TGTGCCAGCTCACCACTTTTGCTAGCGGGAGAGGATACGCAGTATTTT.

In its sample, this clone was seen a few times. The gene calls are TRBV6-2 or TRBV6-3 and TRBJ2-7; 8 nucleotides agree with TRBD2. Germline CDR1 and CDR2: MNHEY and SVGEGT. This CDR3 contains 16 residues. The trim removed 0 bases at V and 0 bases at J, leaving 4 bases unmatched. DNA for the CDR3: TGTGCCAGCAGTTACTCTGCGCGGGAGGCCTCCTACGAGCAGTACTTC. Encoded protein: CASSYSAREASYEQYF.

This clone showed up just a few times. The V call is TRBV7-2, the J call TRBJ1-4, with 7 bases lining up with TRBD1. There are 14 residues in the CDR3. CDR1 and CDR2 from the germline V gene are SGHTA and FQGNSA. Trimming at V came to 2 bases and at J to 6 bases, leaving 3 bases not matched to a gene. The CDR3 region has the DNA TGTGCCAGCAGCTTAAACAGGGGCGATGAAAAACTGTTTTTT. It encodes CASSLNRGDEKLFF.

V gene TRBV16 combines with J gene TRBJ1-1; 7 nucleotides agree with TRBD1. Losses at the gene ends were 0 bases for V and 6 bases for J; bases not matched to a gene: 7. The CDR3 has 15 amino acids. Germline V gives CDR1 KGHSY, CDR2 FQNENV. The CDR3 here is CASSQSRTGNPEAFF. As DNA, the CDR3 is TGTGCCAGCAGCCAATCTAGGACAGGAAATCCTGAAGCTTTCTTT.

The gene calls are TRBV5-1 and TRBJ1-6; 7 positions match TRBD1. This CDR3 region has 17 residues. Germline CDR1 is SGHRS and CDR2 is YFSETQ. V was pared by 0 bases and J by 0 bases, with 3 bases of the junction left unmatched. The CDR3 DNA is TGCGCCAGCAGCTTGGAACAGGGGAGCTCCTATAATTCACCCCTCCACTTT. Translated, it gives CASSLEQGSSYNSPLHF.

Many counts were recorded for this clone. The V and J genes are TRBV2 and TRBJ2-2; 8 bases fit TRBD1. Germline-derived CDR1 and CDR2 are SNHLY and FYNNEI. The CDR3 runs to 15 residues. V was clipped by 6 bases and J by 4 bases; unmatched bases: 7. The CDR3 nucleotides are TGTGCCAGCAGCCTGGACAGGGTGTCCACCGGGGAGCTGTTTTTT. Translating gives CASSLDRVSTGELFF.

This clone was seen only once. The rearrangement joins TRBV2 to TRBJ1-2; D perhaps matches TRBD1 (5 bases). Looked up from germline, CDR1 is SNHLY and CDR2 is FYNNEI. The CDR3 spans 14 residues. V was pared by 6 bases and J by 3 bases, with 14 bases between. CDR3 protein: CASSQLTADYGYTF. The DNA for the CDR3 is TGTGCCAGCAGCCAGTTGACAGCCGACTATGGCTACACCTTC.

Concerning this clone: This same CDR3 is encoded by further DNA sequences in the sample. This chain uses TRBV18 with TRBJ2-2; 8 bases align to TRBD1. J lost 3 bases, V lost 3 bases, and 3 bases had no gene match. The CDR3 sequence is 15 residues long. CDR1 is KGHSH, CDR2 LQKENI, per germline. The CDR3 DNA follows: TGTGCCAGCTCACCCCAGGGGGCTTACACCGGGGAGCTGTTTTTT. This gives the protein CASSPQGAYTGELFF.

CDR3 sequence: CASSRGQGGDEKLFF. CDR3 DNA: TGTGCCAGCAGCAGGGGACAGGGGGGGGATGAAAAACTGTTTTTT. The chain joins TRBV5-5 to TRBJ1-4; 11 positions agree with TRBD1. The germline CDR1 and CDR2 sequences are SGHKS and YYEKEE (reference sequence). Trimming took 4 bases from V and 6 from J; bases not matched to a gene: 5. This CDR3 has 15 residues.

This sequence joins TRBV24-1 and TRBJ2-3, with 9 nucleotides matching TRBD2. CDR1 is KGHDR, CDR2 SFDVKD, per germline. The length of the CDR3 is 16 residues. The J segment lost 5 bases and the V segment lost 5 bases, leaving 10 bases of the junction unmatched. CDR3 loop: CATSVSAGGDLDTQYF. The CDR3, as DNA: TGTGCCACCAGTGTTTCAGCGGGAGGTGACCTAGATACGCAGTATTTT.

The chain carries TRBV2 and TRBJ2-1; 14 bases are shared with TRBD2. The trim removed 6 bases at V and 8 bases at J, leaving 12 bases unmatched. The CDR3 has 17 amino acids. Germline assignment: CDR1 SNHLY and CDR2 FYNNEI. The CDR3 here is CASRGGRLAGGLDEQFF. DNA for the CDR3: TGTGCCAGCAGGGGGGGTCGACTAGCGGGAGGGCTGGATGAGCAGTTCTTC.

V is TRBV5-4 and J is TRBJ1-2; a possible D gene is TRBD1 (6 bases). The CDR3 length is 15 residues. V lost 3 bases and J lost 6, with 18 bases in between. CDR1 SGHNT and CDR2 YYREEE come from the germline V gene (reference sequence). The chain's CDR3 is CASSSPDTGTHGYTF. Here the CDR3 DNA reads TGTGCCAGCAGCTCACCCGATACAGGGACCCATGGCTACACCTTC.

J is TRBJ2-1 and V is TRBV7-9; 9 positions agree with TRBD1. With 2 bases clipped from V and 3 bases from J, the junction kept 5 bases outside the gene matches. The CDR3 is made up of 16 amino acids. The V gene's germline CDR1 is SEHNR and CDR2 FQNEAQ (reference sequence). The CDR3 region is CASSLSAGQGYNEQFF. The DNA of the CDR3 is TGTGCCAGCAGCTTATCTGCGGGACAGGGCTACAATGAGCAGTTCTTC.

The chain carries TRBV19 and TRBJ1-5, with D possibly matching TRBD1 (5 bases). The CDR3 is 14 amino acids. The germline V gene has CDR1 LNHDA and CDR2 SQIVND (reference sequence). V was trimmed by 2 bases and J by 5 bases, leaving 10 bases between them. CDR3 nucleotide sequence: TGTGCCAGTAGTATACGCCCAGGGCATCAGCCCCAGCATTTT. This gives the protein CASSIRPGHQPQHF.

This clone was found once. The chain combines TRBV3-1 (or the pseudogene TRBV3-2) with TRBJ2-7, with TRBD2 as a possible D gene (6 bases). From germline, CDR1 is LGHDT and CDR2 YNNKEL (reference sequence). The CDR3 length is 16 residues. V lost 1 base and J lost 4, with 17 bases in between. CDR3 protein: CASSQVVFGSAYEQYF. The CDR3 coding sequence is TGTGCCAGCAGCCAAGTCGTATTCGGGAGTGCGTACGAGCAGTACTTC.

Here the CDR3 reads CASSPLQGARFAEAFF. The DNA of the CDR3 is TGTGCCAGCAGCCCCCTTCAGGGGGCCCGTTTCGCTGAAGCTTTCTTT. The chain combines TRBV14 with TRBJ1-1; TRBD1 agrees at 8 bases. The CDR3 sequence is 16 residues long. The germline V gene has CDR1 SGHDN and CDR2 FVKESK. After removal of 4 bases from V and 6 bases from J, the junction contained 13 bases not matched to a gene.

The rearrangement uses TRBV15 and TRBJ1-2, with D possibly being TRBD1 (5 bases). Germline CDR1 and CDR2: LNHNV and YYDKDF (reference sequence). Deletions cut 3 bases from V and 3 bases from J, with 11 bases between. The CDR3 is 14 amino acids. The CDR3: CATSRAGKDYGYTF. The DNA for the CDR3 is TGTGCCACCAGCAGGGCAGGGAAAGACTATGGCTACACCTTC. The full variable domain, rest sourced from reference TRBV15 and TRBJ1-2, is DAMVIQNPRYQVTQFGKPVTLSCSQTLNHNVMYWYQQKSSQAPKLLFHYYDKDFNNEADTPDNFQSRRPNTSFCFLDIRSPGLGDTAMYLCATSRAGKDYGYTFGSGTRLTVV.

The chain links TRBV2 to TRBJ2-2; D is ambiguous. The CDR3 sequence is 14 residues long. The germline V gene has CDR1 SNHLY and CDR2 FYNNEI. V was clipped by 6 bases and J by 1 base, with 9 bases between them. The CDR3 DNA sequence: TGTGCCAGCAGGCCGAGATTGAACACCGGGGAGCTGTTTTTT. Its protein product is CASRPRLNTGELFF.

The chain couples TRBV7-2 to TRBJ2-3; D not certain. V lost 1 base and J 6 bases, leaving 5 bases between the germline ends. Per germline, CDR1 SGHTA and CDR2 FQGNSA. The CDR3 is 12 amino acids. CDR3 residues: CASSLDSDTQYF. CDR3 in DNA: TGTGCCAGCAGCTTAGACTCGGATACGCAGTATTTT.

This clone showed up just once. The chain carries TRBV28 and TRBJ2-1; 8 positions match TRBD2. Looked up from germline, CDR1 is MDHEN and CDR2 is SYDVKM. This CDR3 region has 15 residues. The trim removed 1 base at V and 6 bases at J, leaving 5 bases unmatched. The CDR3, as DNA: TGTGCCAGCAGTTTATCCACTCTAGCGGGCAATGAGCAGTTCTTC. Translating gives CASSLSTLAGNEQFF.

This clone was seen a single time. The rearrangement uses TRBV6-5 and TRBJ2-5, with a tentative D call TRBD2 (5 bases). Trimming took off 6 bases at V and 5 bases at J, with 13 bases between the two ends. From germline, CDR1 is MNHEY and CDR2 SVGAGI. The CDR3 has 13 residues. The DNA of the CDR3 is TGTGCCAGCAGGCGGCTAGCTCGGGAGACCCAGTACTTC. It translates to CASRRLARETQYF.

CDR3 sequence: CASSFLAGKTQETQYF. The DNA for the CDR3 is TGTGCCAGCAGTTTCCTAGCGGGCAAAACCCAAGAGACCCAGTACTTC. The V and J genes are TRBV28 and TRBJ2-5; 8 nucleotides match TRBD2. V was pared by 3 bases and J by 1 base, with 7 bases of the junction left unmatched. CDR1 and CDR2 (germline): MDHEN, SYDVKM. The CDR3 spans 16 residues.

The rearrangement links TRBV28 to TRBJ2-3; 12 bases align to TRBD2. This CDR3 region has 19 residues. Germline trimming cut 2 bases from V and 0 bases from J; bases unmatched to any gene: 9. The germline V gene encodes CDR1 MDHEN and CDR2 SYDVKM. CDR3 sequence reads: CASSLAGLAGTRSTDTQYF. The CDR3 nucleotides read TGTGCCAGCAGTTTAGCGGGACTAGCGGGTACGAGAAGCACAGATACGCAGTATTTT.

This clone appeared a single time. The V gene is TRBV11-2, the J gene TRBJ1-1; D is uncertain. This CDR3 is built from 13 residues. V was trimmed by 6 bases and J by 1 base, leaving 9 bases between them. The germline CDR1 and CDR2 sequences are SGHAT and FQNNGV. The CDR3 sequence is CASSLARNTEAFF. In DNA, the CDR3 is TGTGCCAGCAGTTTGGCTAGGAACACTGAAGCTTTCTTT.

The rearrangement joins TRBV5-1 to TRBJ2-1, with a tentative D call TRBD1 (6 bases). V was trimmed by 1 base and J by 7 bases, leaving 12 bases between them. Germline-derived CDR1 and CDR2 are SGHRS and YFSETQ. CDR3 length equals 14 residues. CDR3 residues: CASSLLQGENEQFF. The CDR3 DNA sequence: TGCGCCAGCAGCTTGTTACAGGGAGAGAATGAGCAGTTCTTC.

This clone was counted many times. The CDR3 DNA is TGTGCCAGCAGCCCCGGACAGGGGCGGAGTACGCAGTATTTT. Translated, it gives CASSPGQGRSTQYF. The chain employs TRBV9 and TRBJ2-3, with TRBD1 matching 9 bases. V lost 4 bases to trimming and J lost 8 bases; unmatched junction nucleotides: 8. The CDR3 covers 14 residues. The germline V gene encodes CDR1 SGDLS and CDR2 YYNGEE.

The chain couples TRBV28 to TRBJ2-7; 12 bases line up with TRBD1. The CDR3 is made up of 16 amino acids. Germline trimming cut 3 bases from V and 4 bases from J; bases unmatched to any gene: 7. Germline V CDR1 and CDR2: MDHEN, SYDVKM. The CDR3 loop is CASSFLPGQGAYEQYF. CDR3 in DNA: TGTGCCAGCAGTTTTTTACCGGGACAGGGGGCATACGAGCAGTACTTC.

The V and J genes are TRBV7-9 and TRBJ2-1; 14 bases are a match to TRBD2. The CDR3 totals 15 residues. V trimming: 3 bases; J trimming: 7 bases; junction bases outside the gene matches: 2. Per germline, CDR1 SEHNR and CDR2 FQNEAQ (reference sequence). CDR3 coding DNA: TGTGCCAGCAGCTTCGGGACTAGCGGGAGTAATGAGCAGTTCTTC. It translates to CASSFGTSGSNEQFF.

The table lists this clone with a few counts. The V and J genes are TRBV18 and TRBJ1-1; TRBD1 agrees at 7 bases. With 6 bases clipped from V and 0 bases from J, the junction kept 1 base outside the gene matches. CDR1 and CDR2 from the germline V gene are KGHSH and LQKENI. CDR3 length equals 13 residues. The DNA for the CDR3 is TGTGCCAGCTCCGGGACAGTGAACACTGAAGCTTTCTTT. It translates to CASSGTVNTEAFF.

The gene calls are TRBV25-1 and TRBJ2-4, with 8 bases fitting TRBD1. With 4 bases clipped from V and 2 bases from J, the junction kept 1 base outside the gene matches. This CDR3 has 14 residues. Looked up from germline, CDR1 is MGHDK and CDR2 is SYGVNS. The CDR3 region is CASSGQGSKNIQYF. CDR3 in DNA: TGTGCCAGCAGTGGACAGGGGTCCAAAAACATTCAGTACTTC.

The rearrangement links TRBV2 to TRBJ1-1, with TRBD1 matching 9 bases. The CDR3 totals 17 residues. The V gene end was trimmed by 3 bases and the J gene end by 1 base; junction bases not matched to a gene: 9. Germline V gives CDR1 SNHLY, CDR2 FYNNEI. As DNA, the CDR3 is TGTGCCAGCAGTGATAACCCGGACAGGGGTTGGAACACTGAAGCTTTCTTT. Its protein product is CASSDNPDRGWNTEAFF.

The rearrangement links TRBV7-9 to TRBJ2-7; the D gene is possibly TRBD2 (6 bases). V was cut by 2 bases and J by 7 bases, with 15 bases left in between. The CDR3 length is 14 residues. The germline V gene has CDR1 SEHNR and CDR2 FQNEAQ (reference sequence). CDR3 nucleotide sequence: TGTGCCAGCAGCTTATCACTAGCCCATCCGGAGCAGTACTTC. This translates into CASSLSLAHPEQYF.